This T cell receptor (beta chain) was retrieved from a study of blood T cell repertoires in COVID-19. Germline values: CDR1 SGHTA, CDR2 FQGNSA. The CDR3 covers 14 residues. Trimming stripped 6 bases from V and 8 bases from J, with 16 bases between. The repertoire was sequenced with immunoSEQ multiplex PCR; TCRdb's copy has only in-frame clones and lacks some. This sample yields about 210,000 clones, of which roughly four fifths are seen a single time; 9.5% to 15% belongs to the top ten. This clonotype was sampled from a woman aged 35 to 49 with acute or convalescent COVID-19. The chain carries TRBV7-2 and TRBJ1-4; weak D call: TRBD1 (5 bases). The sequenced sample was peripheral blood. CDR3 region: CASSPGGKGEKLFF. For the CDR3, the DNA is TGTGCCAGCAGTCCTGGGGGGAAGGGGGAAAAACTGTTTTTT.